The 5 T cell receptor beta chains below were found in one sample sequenced in a study of blood T cell repertoires in COVID-19. Libraries were prepared by immunoSEQ multiplex PCR; TCRdb keeps only in-frame clonotypes and omits some of them. This table has 150,000 or so clones, approximately 83% appearing once. Sequencing was performed on PBMCs or T cells enriched from blood (not recorded which). These receptors came from a man in his 70s who had been exposed to COVID-19.

CDR3 sequence: CATSYGASQETQYF. The CDR3 DNA reads TGTGCCACGAGCTATGGGGCCTCCCAAGAGACCCAGTACTTC. V and J are TRBV6-5 and TRBJ2-5, with a possible D match to TRBD1 (5 bases). Looked up from germline, CDR1 is MNHEY and CDR2 is SVGAGI. The length of the CDR3 is 14 residues. Trimming took 10 bases from V and 1 from J, leaving 16 bases between them.

The rearrangement links TRBV19 to TRBJ1-5; the D gene is possibly TRBD1 (5 bases). CDR1 and CDR2 (germline): LNHDA, SQIVND (reference sequence). CDR3 length: 17 amino acids. V lost 0 bases to trimming and J lost 1 base, with 13 bases between them. CDR3 in amino acids: CASSIDVRVGSNQPQHF. The CDR3 DNA is TGTGCCAGTAGTATAGATGTCAGGGTGGGAAGCAATCAGCCCCAGCATTTT.

This chain uses TRBV21-1 with TRBJ1-6; the table's D call of TRBD1 was not tested on the DNA. TRBV21-1 is a pseudogene segment. This CDR3 is built from 18 residues. In nucleotides, the CDR3 is TGTGCCAGCAGCAAACCGCCGACAGGGGGCGAAGTGTATTCACCCCTCCACTTT. This codes for CASSKPPTGGEVYSPLHF.

The V gene is TRBV7-4, the J gene TRBJ2-3; maybe TRBD2 (6 bases). This CDR3 is built from 18 residues. CDR1 and CDR2 (germline): SGHVT, SQSDAQ. Trimming took off 5 bases at V and 6 bases at J, with 27 bases between the two ends. CDR3 loop: CASSPTPREDTSGDTQYF. The DNA of the CDR3 is TGTGCCAGCAGCCCTACCCCTCGGGAAGACACCAGCGGGGATACGCAGTATTTT.

This clone has just one count. The gene calls are TRBV4-1 and TRBJ2-5; the D is unclear. The V end was cut by 1 base, the J end by 5 bases, with 17 bases between. The CDR3 extends over 16 amino acids. CDR1 is MGHRA and CDR2 is YSYEKL in the germline V gene. DNA of the CDR3: TGCGCCAGCAGCCAAGTTCTGTCGGTTAGCTCGGAGACCCAGTACTTC. It encodes CASSQVLSVSSETQYF.